This TCR beta chain was identified in a study of CD4 and CD8 cells across lung adenocarcinoma regions. TCRdb reprocessed the PCR reads with MiXCR, giving one entry per CDR3 protein. Of just under 2,000 distinct CDR3 sequences listed, roughly two thirds were seen once; the top ten hold less than 45%. V was cut by 2 bases and J by 3 bases, with 10 bases left in between. Germline V CDR1 and CDR2: MNHNS, SASEGT. CDR3 length equals 14 residues. This clonotype is medium-sized. Localized lung adenocarcinoma, a non-small cell lung cancer, affected the donors. This TCR derives from a female donor with lung adenocarcinoma. The CD4 and CD8 labels of this study may be unreliable. The sequenced sample consisted of CD4+ T cells from the margin of a lung tumor. This chain uses TRBV6-1 with TRBJ1-2, with D unresolved. This CDR3 reads CASSEMGRDYGYTF. CDR3 sequence (DNA): TGTGCCAGCAGTGAAATGGGCCGAGACTATGGCTACACCTTC.